A single T cell receptor (beta chain) is shown here with its context. From blood CD8+ and CD4+ T cells, TCR beta sequences were generated. The multiple sclerosis controls were treatment-naive patients with relapsing-remitting disease that was stable or active. Through negative isolation, CD4+ and CD8+ T cells were obtained, while TEMRA cells were enriched using FACS. The entry originates in a study of CD8 T cells in Susac syndrome. The CDR3 consists of 14 residues. With 8 bases removed from V and 3 bases from J, the gap between germline ends came to 17 bases. The RNA, 0.5 to 1 ug, was put through reverse transcription using random hexamers. The authors amplified TCR beta CDR3 across 54 Vbeta and 13 Jbeta using immunoSEQ multiplex PCR. TCRdb reprocessed the immunoSEQ multiplex PCR reads via MiXCR and lists one record per CDR3 protein. Of about 150,000 distinct CDR3 sequences in the sample, over 95% were seen once.

This receptor was identified in a human donor with multiple sclerosis. The gene calls are TRBV12-3 or TRBV12-4 and TRBJ2-7; perhaps TRBD1 as D (6 bases). Material for sequencing was CD8+ T cells from PBMCs. CDR3 nucleotides: TGTGCCAGCGGTCAAGGGACATCCCTCTACGAGCAGTACGTC. It is translated as CASGQGTSLYEQYV.